This T cell receptor (beta chain) was profiled in a study of blood T cell repertoires in COVID-19 (dated by TCRdb to 2020 to 2021). With respect to the entire study: Samples from collaborators originated in the United States, Italy and Spain and spanned both the acute and convalescent phases of COVID-19. The material from the prospective study consisted of cDNA or gDNA derived from T cells, B-cell-depleted T cells, or PBMCs. Deeply sampled blood TCRbeta repertoires from subjects exposed to, actively infected with, or recovered from COVID-19 were included in the dataset. The repertoires were released in a freely available public database meant as a resource for research on the immune response to SARS-CoV-2. Samples came from the ongoing ImmuneRACE study (first 160 participants) plus 1,254 subjects from 6 global collaborators. The sample metadata nearly always contained a de-identified subject ID, COVID-19 status, age in years and sex. HLA class I and class II types, where available, came from metadata supplied by the sample provider rather than from assay-based typing.

Trimming takes 5 bases from V and 0 bases from J, and the germline ends sit 8 bases apart. Inclusive of the bounding cysteine and phenylalanine, the CDR3 is 14 residues long. The only DNA kept is the CDR3, 42 bases in frame from the first base. CDR1 is given as MNHEY and CDR2 as SVGAGI, both from the germline V gene. The collaborating institutions used their own protocols to collect whole blood in K2EDTA tubes. For TCRbeta analysis, collaborator samples were shipped as frozen whole blood, as isolated PBMCs, or as DNA extracted from either sample type. Notes on this clone: Its target antigen remains unknown. The input lacks base qualities; no much larger clone sits a single base away.

TCRbeta CDR3 regions were amplified from genomic DNA using the immunoSEQ Assay, a bias-controlled multiplex PCR. Processing in the source paper ran as follows. The number of nucleated cells in each sample was estimated by amplification of reference gene primers within the assay. To quantify the absolute abundance of each unique TCRbeta CDR3 rearrangement, sequence reads were collapsed and filtered. Productive Simpson clonality was computed per sample as the square root of Simpson's diversity index over productive rearrangements. Imported from immuneACCESS, the table was reduced by TCRdb to in-frame sequences with V and J called. These copies leave out some clones; in studies compared against another copy, an unresolved V gene accounts for under half, and the cause of the remainder is not known. The D gene and trimming were derived from the DNA, and the V and J assignments and clone size from that table. The sample contains under 300,000 clones, roughly 80% of them found a single time. In total, the top ten clones hold less than 3.5% of the sample.

Overall study outcomes, separate from this receptor: Clinical and demographic metadata were provided uncurated, with the amount varying by source and participant.

The source of this sequence is a woman under 30 with acute or convalescent COVID-19. The V and J segments used are TRBV6-5 and TRBJ1-5; D gene: possibly TRBD1, on 6 matching bases. The sequencing input was peripheral blood. The CDR3 is CASSQGYSNQPQHF. The base sequence is TGTGCCAGCAGTCAGGGGTATAGCAATCAGCCCCAGCATTTT.